This T cell receptor (beta chain) emerged from a study of cytomegalovirus exposure and HLA in healthy donors. V was pared by 6 bases and J by 4 bases, with 12 bases between. Germline V CDR1 and CDR2: SNHLY, FYNNEI. The CDR3 spans 13 residues. Notes on the study in general: Reports described diagnosis of cytomegalovirus status by the classifier as highly specific and sensitive. Analyzed later, most CMV-associated TCR beta chains appeared HLA-restricted. Cytomegalovirus-associated TCR beta chains were listed, numbering 150 to 200. The availability of immune exposure information extended only to CMV serostatus.

This clone was observed a handful of times. Its target is not known. In the PCR, 60 Vbeta and 13 Jbeta primers were used. Libraries were prepared by immunoSEQ multiplex PCR; TCRdb keeps only in-frame clonotypes and omits some of them. The sample records some 130,000 clones, nearly 85% being singletons. The chain employs TRBV2 and TRBJ1-2; perhaps TRBD1 as D (6 bases). Sequencing was performed on PBMCs. The sequence derives from a boy between 5 and 17 years old in good health and CMV-seronegative. Here the CDR3 DNA reads TGTGCCAGCAGAGGACAGCTGATCTATGGCTACACCTTC. Translated: CASRGQLIYGYTF.